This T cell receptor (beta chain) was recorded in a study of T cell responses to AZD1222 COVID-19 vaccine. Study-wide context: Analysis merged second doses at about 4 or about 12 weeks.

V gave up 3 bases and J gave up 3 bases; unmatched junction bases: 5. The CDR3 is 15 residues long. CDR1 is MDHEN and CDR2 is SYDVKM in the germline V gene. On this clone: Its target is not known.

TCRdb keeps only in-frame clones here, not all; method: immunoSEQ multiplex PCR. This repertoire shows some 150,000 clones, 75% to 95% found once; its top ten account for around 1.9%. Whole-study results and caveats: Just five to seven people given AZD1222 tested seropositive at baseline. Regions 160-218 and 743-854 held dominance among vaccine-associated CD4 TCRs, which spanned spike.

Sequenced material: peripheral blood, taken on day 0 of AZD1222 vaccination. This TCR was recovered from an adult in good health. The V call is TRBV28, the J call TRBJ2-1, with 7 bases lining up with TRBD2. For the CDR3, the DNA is TGTGCCAGCAGTTTCGCTAGCGGTATCTACAATGAGCAGTTCTTC. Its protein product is CASSFASGIYNEQFF.